These T cell receptor beta chains were read from a single sample in a study of blood T cells in healthy people across ages. TCRdb reprocessed the 5' RACE reads via MiXCR and lists one record per CDR3 protein. The table includes 1.5 million to 2 million distinct CDR3 sequences, roughly 28% detected once. The sequencing input was blood. The receptors originated from a woman aged 30 to 39 in good health. CDR3s include the opening cysteine and the closing phenylalanine or tryptophan. Each record gives: J gene, V gene, D gene, clone size, CDR3 protein, CDR3 DNA. The D gene is left open where the match is weak. Clone size, where shown, is once, few, many, or a class for clones that have expanded.

TRBJ2-7	TRBV15	.	.	CATSTLRGDEQYF	TGTGCCACCAGCACCCTAAGGGGGGACGAGCAGTACTTC
TRBJ2-7	TRBV28	.	many	CASSNPEYEQYF	TGTGCCAGCAGTAACCCGGAATACGAGCAGTACTTC
TRBJ2-7	TRBV7-9	.	.	CASSLDISFYEQYF	TGTGCCAGCAGCTTAGACATCAGTTTCTACGAGCAGTACTTC
TRBJ1-2	TRBV20-1	TRBD1	.	CSARDAGGSFGYTF	TGCAGTGCTAGAGATGCAGGGGGCAGTTTTGGCTACACCTTC
TRBJ2-2	TRBV6-6	.	few	CASSYVNTGELFF	TGTGCCAGCAGTTACGTGAACACCGGGGAGCTGTTTTTT
TRBJ1-2	TRBV20-1	.	.	CSTWDSRYGYTF	TGCAGTACATGGGACTCAAGATATGGCTACACCTTC
TRBJ2-1	TRBV7-9	.	many	CASSLGGDSYNEQFF	TGTGCCAGCAGCTTAGGGGGGGACAGTTACAATGAGCAGTTCTTC
TRBJ2-5	TRBV29-1	.	.	CSGEEAQETQYF	TGCAGCGGAGAGGAGGCCCAAGAGACCCAGTACTTC
TRBJ2-1	TRBV15	TRBD2	.	CATRATSGSDEQFF	TGTGCCACCAGGGCGACTAGCGGGTCAGATGAGCAGTTCTTC
TRBJ2-7	TRBV15	.	once	CATSREKGRGTSYEQYF	TGTGCCACCAGCAGAGAAAAGGGACGGGGGACCTCCTACGAGCAGTACTTC
TRBJ2-7	TRBV29-1	.	once	CSVEDGGISYEQYF	TGCAGCGTTGAAGACGGCGGGATTTCCTACGAGCAGTACTTC
TRBJ1-4	TRBV6-5	TRBD1	once	CASSSSTGGFNEKLFF	TGTGCCAGCAGCTCCTCGACAGGGGGATTTAATGAAAAACTGTTTTTT
TRBJ1-2	TRBV7-9	TRBD1	.	CASSPSGGDGYTF	TGTGCCAGCAGCCCGTCAGGGGGCGATGGCTACACCTTC
TRBJ1-4	TRBV28	.	few	CASSWGTGNEKLFF	TGTGCCAGCAGTTGGGGCACAGGAAATGAAAAACTGTTTTTT
TRBJ2-7	TRBV12-3/TRBV12-4	TRBD1	many	CASSLGYSDRDEQYF	TGTGCCAGCAGTTTAGGGTATTCGGACAGGGACGAGCAGTACTTC
TRBJ2-6	TRBV18	.	.	CASSTGGRASSGTNVLTF	TGTGCCAGCTCAACCGGGGGCAGGGCAAGCTCTGGGACCAACGTCCTGACTTTC
TRBJ1-2	TRBV5-6	.	.	CASSSRVSASGYTF	TGTGCCAGCAGCAGCAGGGTGAGCGCGAGTGGCTACACCTTC
TRBJ2-2	TRBV9	.	few	CASGTPYTGELFF	TGTGCCAGCGGCACCCCGTACACCGGGGAGCTGTTTTTT
TRBJ2-7	TRBV14	.	few	CASSQRAAGSYEQYF	TGTGCCAGCAGCCAAAGGGCCGCGGGCTCCTACGAGCAGTACTTC
TRBJ2-1	TRBV20-1	TRBD1	few	CSVQRTGTGNEQFF	TGCAGTGTTCAACGGACAGGGACTGGAAATGAGCAGTTCTTC
TRBJ1-5	TRBV28	.	.	CASGSGEKPQHF	TGTGCCAGCGGTTCAGGGGAAAAGCCCCAGCATTTT
TRBJ2-3	TRBV4-3	.	.	CASSQDHESFRTDTQYF	TGCGCCAGCAGCCAAGATCACGAATCATTCCGCACAGATACGCAGTATTTT
TRBJ2-1	TRBV6-5	TRBD2	few	CASSYGRGSGANEQFF	TGTGCCAGCAGTTACGGGCGGGGTAGCGGGGCAAATGAGCAGTTCTTC
TRBJ2-1	TRBV3-1	.	.	CASSPRTVPYNEQFF	TGTGCCAGCAGCCCAAGGACAGTGCCCTACAATGAGCAGTTCTTC
TRBJ2-7	TRBV20-1	TRBD2	many	CSARGGVGTIPQYF	TGCAGTGCTAGAGGGGGGGTGGGGACTATCCCTCAGTACTTC
TRBJ2-5	TRBV10-3	.	many	CAISELESGDETQYF	TGTGCCATCAGTGAATTAGAGTCGGGGGACGAGACCCAGTACTTC
TRBJ2-1	TRBV28	TRBD2	.	CASSIWTSGASYNEQFF	TGTGCCAGCAGTATATGGACTAGCGGGGCTTCCTACAATGAGCAGTTCTTC
TRBJ2-1	TRBV20-1	TRBD2	.	CSARGGLAYSSYNEQFF	TGCAGTGCTAGAGGGGGACTAGCGTACAGCTCCTACAATGAGCAGTTCTTC
TRBJ2-3	TRBV20-1	.	.	CSARVGEEADTQYF	TGCAGTGCTAGAGTGGGGGAGGAGGCAGATACGCAGTATTTT
TRBJ2-1	TRBV9	.	.	CASSPVTRIREQFF	TGTGCCAGCAGCCCGGTCACCCGAATACGGGAGCAGTTCTTC
TRBJ1-2	TRBV5-5	.	.	CASSLDVGEEGYTF	TGTGCCAGCAGCTTGGATGTGGGGGAGGAGGGCTACACCTTC
TRBJ1-5	TRBV18	.	.	CASSLLDGRQPQHF	TGTGCCAGCTCACTCCTCGACGGGCGTCAGCCCCAGCATTTT
TRBJ1-1	TRBV19	TRBD1	.	CARASGTGTPTFF	TGTGCCAGGGCCTCCGGGACAGGGACTCCTACTTTCTTT
TRBJ1-6	TRBV12-3/TRBV12-4	.	few	CASSLAPSSPLHF	TGTGCCAGCAGTTTAGCCCCAAGTTCACCCCTCCACTTT
TRBJ2-3	TRBV9	.	.	CASSVGASGSADTQYF	TGTGCCAGCAGCGTAGGAGCGAGCGGGTCGGCAGATACGCAGTATTTT
TRBJ2-1	TRBV12-3/TRBV12-4	TRBD2	few	CASSLGAGGMDNEQFF	TGTGCCAGCAGTTTGGGAGCGGGAGGAATGGACAATGAGCAGTTCTTC
TRBJ2-5	TRBV20-1	.	.	CSARAGDRQDGAQYF	TGCAGTGCTAGGGCGGGGGACCGACAGGACGGGGCCCAGTACTTC
TRBJ1-2	TRBV19	.	once	CASSSLDWANHGYTF	TGTGCCAGTAGTAGCCTGGACTGGGCCAACCATGGCTACACCTTC
TRBJ1-4	TRBV6-5	.	.	CASRTTGGPGREKLFF	TGTGCCAGCAGGACTACCGGGGGTCCCGGTCGGGAAAAACTGTTTTTT
TRBJ2-1	TRBV27	TRBD2	.	CASSLTPGLAGHEQFF	TGTGCCAGCAGTTTAACTCCGGGACTAGCGGGCCATGAGCAGTTCTTC
TRBJ2-7	TRBV28	.	.	CASQWTASSYEQYF	TGTGCCAGCCAGTGGACCGCGAGCTCCTACGAGCAGTACTTC
TRBJ1-2	TRBV11-2	.	.	CASSLVAGADYGYTF	TGTGCCAGCAGCTTAGTGGCAGGGGCGGACTATGGCTACACCTTC
TRBJ1-1	TRBV29-1	TRBD1	few	CSVEESTGQTKAFF	TGCAGCGTTGAAGAATCCACGGGACAGACGAAAGCTTTCTTT
TRBJ2-2	TRBV12-3/TRBV12-4	.	.	CASSLSGSPITGELFF	TGTGCCAGCAGTTTATCAGGGTCTCCGATCACCGGGGAGCTGTTTTTT
TRBJ2-4	TRBV7-2	TRBD1	many	CASSLSVGQQNIQYF	TGTGCCAGCAGCTTAAGTGTGGGACAGCAAAACATTCAGTACTTC
TRBJ2-7	TRBV18	.	.	CASSPPITQGGEQYF	TGTGCCAGCTCACCACCTATAACTCAGGGAGGCGAGCAGTACTTC
TRBJ2-7	TRBV6-2/TRBV6-3	TRBD2	.	CASSYFRTSGIFEQYF	TGCGCCAGCAGTTACTTCAGGACTAGCGGGATCTTCGAGCAGTACTTC
TRBJ1-2	TRBV5-1	TRBD1	.	CASSPLDRGGGYTF	TGCGCCAGCAGCCCCCTGGACAGGGGCGGCGGCTACACCTTC
TRBJ2-7	TRBV7-6	.	.	CVGYRHPSYEQYF	TGTGTGGGGTACAGACACCCCTCCTACGAGCAGTACTTC
TRBJ1-2	TRBV20-1	.	few	CSASAGDYNYGYTF	TGCAGTGCTAGTGCAGGGGACTATAACTATGGCTACACCTTC
TRBJ1-5	TRBV29-1	.	few	CSVESGFGQPQHF	TGCAGCGTTGAATCCGGGTTCGGTCAGCCCCAGCATTTT
TRBJ2-7	TRBV29-1	TRBD2	.	CSDGLGASRVPVYEQYF	TGCAGCGACGGACTAGGCGCTAGCCGGGTACCCGTCTACGAGCAGTACTTC
TRBJ1-2	TRBV12-3/TRBV12-4	TRBD1	many	CASSRDRTPYGYTF	TGTGCCAGCAGTCGGGACAGAACCCCCTATGGCTACACCTTC
TRBJ2-3	TRBV4-1	.	few	CATSPRVGDTQYF	TGCGCCACCTCGCCTAGAGTGGGAGATACGCAGTATTTT
TRBJ2-3	TRBV12-3/TRBV12-4	TRBD1	.	CASSRDRDMTDTQYF	TGTGCCAGCAGCCGGGACAGGGATATGACAGATACGCAGTATTTT
TRBJ2-1	TRBV15	TRBD2	.	CATSSSTSGRPDNEQFF	TGTGCCACCAGCAGCTCCACTAGCGGGAGACCAGACAATGAGCAGTTCTTC
TRBJ2-7	TRBV6-6	.	few	CASRYAGGYEQYF	TGTGCCAGCAGGTACGCCGGGGGATACGAGCAGTACTTC
TRBJ2-4	TRBV5-6	TRBD2	.	CASTSREDRLAGVREQYF	TGTGCCAGCACCTCGAGGGAGGACCGACTAGCGGGAGTGCGAGAGCAGTACTTC